The clone carrying this T cell receptor beta chain has ten or more counts. Antigen unknown. TCRdb independently ran MiXCR on the 5' RACE reads; one entry per CDR3 protein. The data contain approximately 110,000 distinct CDR3 sequences, more than 6% of them singletons. Per germline, CDR1 MNHEY and CDR2 SMNVEV (reference sequence). The CDR3 totals 15 residues. V gave up 2 bases and J gave up 5 bases; unmatched junction bases: 5. The entry originates in a study of T cells after yellow fever vaccination. Study-wide background: Low-cell-number fractions were prepared with SMART-Seq v4 Ultra Low Input. Study results and caveats: Shared CD4/CD8 clonotypes were a small share, likely from convergent recombination. FACS-sorted repertoires might harbor abundant contaminating clonotypes from the bulk population. The booster response re-showed most primary clones: approximately 95% CD4, around 90% CD8.

This clonotype was obtained from a young man who received the YFV17D yellow fever vaccine. The chain uses TRBV27 and TRBJ1-2, with 10 bases matching TRBD1. Sequenced here: CD4+ T cells sorted from PBMCs, sampled more than 8 days after the first yellow fever vaccination. Written as DNA, the CDR3 is TGTGCCAGCAGTTTAGGACAGGGGGACGAATATGGCTACACCTTC. Translated, it gives CASSLGQGDEYGYTF.